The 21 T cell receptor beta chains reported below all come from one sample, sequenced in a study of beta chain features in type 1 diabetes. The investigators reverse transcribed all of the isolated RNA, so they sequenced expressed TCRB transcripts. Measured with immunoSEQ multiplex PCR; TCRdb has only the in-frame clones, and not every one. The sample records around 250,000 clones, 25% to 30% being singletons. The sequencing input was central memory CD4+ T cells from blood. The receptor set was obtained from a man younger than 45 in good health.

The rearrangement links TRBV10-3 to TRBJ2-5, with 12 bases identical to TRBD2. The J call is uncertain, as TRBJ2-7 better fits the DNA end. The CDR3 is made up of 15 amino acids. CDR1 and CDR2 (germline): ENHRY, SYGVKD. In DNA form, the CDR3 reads TGTGCCATCAGTGGAAAAGGACTAGCGGGAAACGAGCAGTACTTC. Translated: CAISGKGLAGNEQYF.

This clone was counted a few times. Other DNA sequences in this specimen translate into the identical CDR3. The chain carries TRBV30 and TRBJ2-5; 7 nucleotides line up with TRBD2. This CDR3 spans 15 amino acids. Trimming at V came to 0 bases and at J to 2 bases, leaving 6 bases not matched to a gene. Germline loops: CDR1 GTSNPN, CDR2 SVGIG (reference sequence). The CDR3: CAWSVGGGPQETQYF. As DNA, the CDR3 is TGTGCCTGGAGTGTCGGCGGGGGACCACAAGAGACCCAGTACTTC.

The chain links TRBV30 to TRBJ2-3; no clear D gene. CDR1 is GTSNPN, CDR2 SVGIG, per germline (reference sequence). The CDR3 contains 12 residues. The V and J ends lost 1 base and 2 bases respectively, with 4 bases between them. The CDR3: CAWSDITDTQYF. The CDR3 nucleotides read TGTGCCTGGAGTGACATCACAGATACGCAGTATTTT. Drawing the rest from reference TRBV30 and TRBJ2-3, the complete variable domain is SQTIHQWPATLVQPVGSPLSLECTVEGTSNPNLYWYRQAAGRGLQLLFYSVGIGQISSEVPQNLSASRPQDRQFILSSKKLLLSDSGFYLCAWSDITDTQYFGPGTRLTVL.

CDR3: CASSVGTSVVNEQFF. The CDR3 DNA sequence: TGTGCCAGCAGCGTCGGGACTAGCGTCGTCAATGAGCAGTTCTTC. The chain combines TRBV7-7 with TRBJ2-1; 10 nucleotides match TRBD2. CDR1 and CDR2 (germline): SSHAT, FNYEAQ (reference sequence). The CDR3 loop spans 15 amino acids. With V trimmed by 5 bases and J by 6 bases, 7 bases remained unmatched.

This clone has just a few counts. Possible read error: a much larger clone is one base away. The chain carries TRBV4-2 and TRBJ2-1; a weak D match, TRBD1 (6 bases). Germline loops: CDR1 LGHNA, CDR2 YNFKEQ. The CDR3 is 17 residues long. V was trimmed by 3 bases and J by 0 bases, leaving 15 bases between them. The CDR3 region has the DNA TGTGCCAGCAGCCAGACTGTGGGGGCTAGCTCCTACAATGAGCAGTTCTTC. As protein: CASSQTVGASSYNEQFF.

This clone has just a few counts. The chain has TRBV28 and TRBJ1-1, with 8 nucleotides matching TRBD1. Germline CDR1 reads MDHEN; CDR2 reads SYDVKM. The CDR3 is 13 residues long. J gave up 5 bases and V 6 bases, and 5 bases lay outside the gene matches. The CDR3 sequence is CASSRGPGTEAFF. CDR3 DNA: TGTGCCAGCAGCAGGGGGCCAGGGACTGAAGCTTTCTTT.

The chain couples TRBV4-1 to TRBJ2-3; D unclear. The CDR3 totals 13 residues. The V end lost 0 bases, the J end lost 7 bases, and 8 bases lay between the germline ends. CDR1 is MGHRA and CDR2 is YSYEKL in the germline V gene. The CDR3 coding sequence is TGCGCCAGCAGCCAAGATGCGGCCAATACGCAGTATTTT. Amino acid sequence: CASSQDAANTQYF.

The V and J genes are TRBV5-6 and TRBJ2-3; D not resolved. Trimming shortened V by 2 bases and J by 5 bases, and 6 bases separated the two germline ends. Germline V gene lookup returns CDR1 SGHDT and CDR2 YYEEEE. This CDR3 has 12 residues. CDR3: CASSFQLDTQYF. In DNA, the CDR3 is TGTGCCAGCAGCTTCCAGCTAGATACGCAGTATTTT.

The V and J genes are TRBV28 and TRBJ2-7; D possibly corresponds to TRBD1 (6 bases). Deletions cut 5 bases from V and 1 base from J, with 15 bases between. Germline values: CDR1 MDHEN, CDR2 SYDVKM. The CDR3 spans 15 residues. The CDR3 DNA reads TGTGCCAGCAGTAAGCCCAGGGGCGCTTCCTACGAGCAGTACTTC. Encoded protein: CASSKPRGASYEQYF.

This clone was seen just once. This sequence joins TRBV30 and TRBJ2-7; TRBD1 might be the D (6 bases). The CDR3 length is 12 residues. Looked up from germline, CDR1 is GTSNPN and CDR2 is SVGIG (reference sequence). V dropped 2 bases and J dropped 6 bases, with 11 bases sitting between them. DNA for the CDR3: TGTGCCTGGAGTCGGGACACTAGCGAGCAGTACTTC. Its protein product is CAWSRDTSEQYF.

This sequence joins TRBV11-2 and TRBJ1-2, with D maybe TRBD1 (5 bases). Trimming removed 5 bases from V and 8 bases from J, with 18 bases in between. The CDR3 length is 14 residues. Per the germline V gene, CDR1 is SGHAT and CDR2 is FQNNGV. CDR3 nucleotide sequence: TGTGCCAGCAGCACGATCGATAGAGGGGTCGGCTACACCTTC. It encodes CASSTIDRGVGYTF.

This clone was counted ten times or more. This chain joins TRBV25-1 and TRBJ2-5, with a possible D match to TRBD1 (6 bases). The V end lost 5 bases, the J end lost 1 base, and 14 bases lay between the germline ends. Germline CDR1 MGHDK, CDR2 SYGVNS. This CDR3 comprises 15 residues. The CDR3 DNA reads TGTGCCAGCAGTACACCGGGACATTTCCAAGAGACCCAGTACTTC. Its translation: CASSTPGHFQETQYF.

The CDR3 nucleotides are TGTGCCAGTCTGGGCGCTAGCGGGAGTTATGAGCAGTTCTTC. This gives the protein CASLGASGSYEQFF. The V and J genes are TRBV19 and TRBJ2-1; TRBD2 matches at 10 bases. Germline assignment: CDR1 LNHDA and CDR2 SQIVND (reference sequence). The ends lost 8 bases at V and 8 bases at J; junction bases unmatched: 9. The CDR3 has 14 residues.

CDR3 sequence reads: CASQERTGPSEQYF. In nucleotides, the CDR3 is TGTGCCAGCCAAGAAAGGACAGGGCCCTCCGAGCAGTACTTC. This chain connects TRBV2 to TRBJ2-7; 8 positions agree with TRBD1. From germline, CDR1 is SNHLY and CDR2 FYNNEI. This CDR3 has 14 residues. Losses at the gene ends were 8 bases for V and 6 bases for J; bases not matched to a gene: 12.

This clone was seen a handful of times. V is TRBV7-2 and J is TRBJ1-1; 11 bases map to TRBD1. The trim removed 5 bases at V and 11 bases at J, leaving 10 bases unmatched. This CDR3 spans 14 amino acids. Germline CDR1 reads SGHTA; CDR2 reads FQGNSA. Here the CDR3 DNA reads TGTGCCAGCAGCCCCCCCGGACAGGGGGCTTTGGCTTTCTTT. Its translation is CASSPPGQGALAFF.

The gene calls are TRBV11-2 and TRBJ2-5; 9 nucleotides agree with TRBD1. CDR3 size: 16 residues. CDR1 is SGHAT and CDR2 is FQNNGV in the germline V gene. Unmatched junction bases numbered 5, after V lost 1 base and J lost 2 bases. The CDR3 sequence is CASSLGTGTGQETQYF. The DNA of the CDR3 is TGTGCCAGCAGCTTAGGGACGGGGACAGGGCAAGAGACCCAGTACTTC.

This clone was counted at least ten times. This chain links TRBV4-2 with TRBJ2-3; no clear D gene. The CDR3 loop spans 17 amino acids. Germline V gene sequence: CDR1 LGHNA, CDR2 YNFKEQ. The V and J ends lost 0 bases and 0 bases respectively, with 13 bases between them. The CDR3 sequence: CASSQDWQGYSTDTQYF. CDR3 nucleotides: TGTGCCAGCAGCCAAGACTGGCAAGGCTATAGCACAGATACGCAGTATTTT.

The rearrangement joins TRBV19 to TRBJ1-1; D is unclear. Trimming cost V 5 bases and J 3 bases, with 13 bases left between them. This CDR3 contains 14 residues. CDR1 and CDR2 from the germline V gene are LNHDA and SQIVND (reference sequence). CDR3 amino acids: CASSPRLIDTEAFF. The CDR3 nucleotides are TGTGCCAGTAGTCCCCGGCTGATTGACACTGAAGCTTTCTTT.

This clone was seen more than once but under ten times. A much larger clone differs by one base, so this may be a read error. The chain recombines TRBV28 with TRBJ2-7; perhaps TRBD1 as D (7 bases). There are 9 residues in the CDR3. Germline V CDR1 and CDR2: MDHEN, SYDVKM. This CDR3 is CARGDSQYF. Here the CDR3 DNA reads TGTGCGCGCGGGGACAGTCAGTACTTC.

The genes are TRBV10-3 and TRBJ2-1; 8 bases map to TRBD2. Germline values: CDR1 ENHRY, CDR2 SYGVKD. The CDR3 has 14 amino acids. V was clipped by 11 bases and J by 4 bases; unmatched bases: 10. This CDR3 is CAVQTSGLYNEQFF. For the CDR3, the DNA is TGTGCCGTGCAAACTAGCGGACTTTACAATGAGCAGTTCTTC.

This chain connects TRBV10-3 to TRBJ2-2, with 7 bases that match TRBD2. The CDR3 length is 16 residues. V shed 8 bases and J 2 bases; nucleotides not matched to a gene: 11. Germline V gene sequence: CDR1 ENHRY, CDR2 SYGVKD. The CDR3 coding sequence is TGTGCCATCTCCCGAGGGGCGGGAGCAAACACCGGGGAGCTGTTTTTT. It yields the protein CAISRGAGANTGELFF.